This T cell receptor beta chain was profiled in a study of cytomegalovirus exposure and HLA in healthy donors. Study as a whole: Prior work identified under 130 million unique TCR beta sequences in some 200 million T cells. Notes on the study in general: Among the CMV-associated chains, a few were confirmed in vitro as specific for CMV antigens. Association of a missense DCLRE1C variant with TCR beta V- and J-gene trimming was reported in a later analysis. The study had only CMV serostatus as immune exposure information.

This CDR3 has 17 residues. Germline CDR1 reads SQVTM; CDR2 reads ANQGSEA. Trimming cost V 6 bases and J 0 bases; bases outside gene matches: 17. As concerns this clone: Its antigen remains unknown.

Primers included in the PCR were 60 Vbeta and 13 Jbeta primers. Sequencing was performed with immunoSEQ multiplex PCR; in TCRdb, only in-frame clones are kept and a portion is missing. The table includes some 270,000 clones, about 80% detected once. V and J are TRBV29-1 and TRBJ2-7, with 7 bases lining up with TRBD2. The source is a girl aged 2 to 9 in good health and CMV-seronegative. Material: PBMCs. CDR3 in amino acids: CSVRLVGGRDGSYEQYF. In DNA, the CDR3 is TGCAGCGTCCGACTAGTTGGGGGGAGGGATGGCTCCTACGAGCAGTACTTC.